The sequence of this TCR beta chain was determined in a study of human T cells and chemical hapten exposure. In the study overall: Across the whole study, which lasted 20 to 30 weeks, patients were given diphenylcyclopropenone on the scalp once a week. Study findings and constraints: Relative to controls, expanded TCRs formed significantly more large CDR3 similarity clusters. Every donor had alopecia, and their immune response may therefore differ from healthy people's. In the PT1 data, expanded TCR counts showed a positive correlation with patch test score.

TCRdb ran MiXCR on the RACE reads and lists one entry per CDR3 protein. There are approximately 77,000 distinct CDR3 sequences in the sample; 12% to 15% occur only once, and roughly 4.5% lies in the top ten. Time point specified: pre-sensitization, week 0. The treatment is: therapeutic diphenylcyclopropenone sensitization with weekly scalp DPC. A word on this clonotype: Antigen unknown.

The V gene lost 0 bases and the J gene lost 5 bases, with 13 bases spanning the gap. The CDR3 is made up of 16 amino acids. Germline loops: CDR1 LGHNA, CDR2 YSLEER. The rearrangement joins TRBV4-3 to TRBJ1-4; D ambiguous. This sequence was found in a woman aged 50 to 60 with alopecia areata. Some clones in this sample may be carry-over from other donors' samples. The specimen was whole blood, collected in connection with sensitization to the hapten diphenylcyclopropenone (DPC). The CDR3 DNA sequence: TGCGCCAGCAGCCAAGATATGAAAAGCGGAAATGAAAAACTGTTTTTT. Translated: CASSQDMKSGNEKLFF.